Below are 18 T cell receptor beta chains sequenced from a single sample in a study of cytomegalovirus exposure and HLA in healthy donors (dated by TCRdb to between 2016 and 2019). Libraries were prepared through the immunoSEQ multiplex PCR assay. A mixture of 60 forward primers for TCR Vbeta segments and 13 reverse primers for TCR Jbeta segments was used in the multiplex PCR. The table comes from immuneACCESS by way of TCRdb, which keeps in-frame sequences with V and J called. Part of the clones is missing from these tables; in studies checked, under half for an unresolved V gene and the rest for unknown reasons. This sample is represented by 95,000 to 150,000 clones; over 60% of them were singletons. More than 6.5% of the sample rests with the top ten. Sample: PBMCs. These receptors originate from a woman between 35 and 50 years old in good health and CMV-seropositive.

The chain recombines TRBV5-1 with TRBJ2-1; D uncertain. The V end was cut by 5 bases, the J end by 6 bases, with 15 bases between. The CDR3 spans 14 residues. Germline values: CDR1 SGHRS, CDR2 YFSETQ. The CDR3 sequence is CASSSQANSNEQFF. CDR3 coding DNA: TGCGCCAGCAGTTCCCAGGCCAACTCCAATGAGCAGTTCTTC.

The rearrangement joins TRBV27 to TRBJ1-1; TRBD1 is a possible D gene (5 bases). Trimming pared 3 bases from V and 2 bases from J, leaving 16 bases between. This CDR3 is 16 amino acids long. Germline CDR1 reads MNHEY; CDR2 reads SMNVEV (reference sequence). The CDR3 DNA reads TGTGCCAGCAGTTTCAAAAGGGAAAGGGGCAACACTGAAGCTTTCTTT. It yields the protein CASSFKRERGNTEAFF.

The gene calls are TRBV6-5 and TRBJ2-5, with 8 bases lining up with TRBD1. Germline CDR1 MNHEY, CDR2 SVGAGI. This CDR3 comprises 16 residues. Trimming removed 4 bases from V and 4 bases from J; junction bases left unmatched: 11. This chain's CDR3 is CASSSSDRVVSETQYF. The CDR3 region has the DNA TGTGCCAGCAGTTCATCGGACAGGGTGGTATCAGAGACCCAGTACTTC.

The chain couples TRBV7-9 to TRBJ1-5; D gene ambiguous. The germline V gene has CDR1 SEHNR and CDR2 FQNEAQ (reference sequence). V lost 5 bases, J lost 9 bases, and 14 bases lay in between. The CDR3 covers 13 residues. The CDR3 reads CASSAAGGGPQHF. In nucleotides, the CDR3 is TGTGCCAGCAGCGCAGCGGGCGGCGGGCCCCAGCATTTT.

This rearrangement joins TRBV5-1 to TRBJ1-4; 10 positions match TRBD1. The length of the CDR3 is 15 residues. The junction had 3 bases not matched to a gene; V was cut back by 1 base and J by 6 bases. Looked up from germline, CDR1 is SGHRS and CDR2 is YFSETQ. In nucleotides, the CDR3 is TGCGCCAGCAGCTTGATGGGGACAGGGGATGAAAAACTGTTTTTT. The encoded protein is CASSLMGTGDEKLFF.

The rearrangement links TRBV10-3 to TRBJ1-5, with unresolved D. The CDR3 is 15 residues long. The germline V and J ends were trimmed by 0 bases and 4 bases, with 10 bases remaining between them. Germline V gene lookup returns CDR1 ENHRY and CDR2 SYGVKD. The CDR3 nucleotides are TGTGCCATCAGTGAGTCGGAGGATTCTAATCAGCCCCAGCATTTT. This codes for CAISESEDSNQPQHF.

The CDR3 nucleotides are TGTGCCAGCTCAACGGCCGCAGGGGATCCCTACGAGCAGTACTTC. Its protein product is CASSTAAGDPYEQYF. The genes are TRBV18 and TRBJ2-7; a possible D gene is TRBD1 (6 bases). Germline-derived CDR1 and CDR2 are KGHSH and LQKENI. The CDR3 extends over 15 amino acids. Trimming took off 5 bases at V and 2 bases at J, with 16 bases between the two ends.

This chain links TRBV6-5 with TRBJ1-6; no definite D call. The V gene lost 7 bases and the J gene lost 8 bases, with 15 bases spanning the gap. The CDR3 is made up of 14 amino acids. The germline CDR1 and CDR2 sequences are MNHEY and SVGAGI. The CDR3 protein is CASTTQRSYSPLHF. For the CDR3, the DNA is TGTGCCAGCACCACACAGCGGTCGTATTCACCCCTCCACTTT.

The V call is TRBV5-1, the J call TRBJ2-2; 13 positions agree with TRBD2. The germline V gene encodes CDR1 SGHRS and CDR2 YFSETQ. Trimming cost V 2 bases and J 4 bases; bases outside gene matches: 8. The CDR3 sequence is 18 residues long. In DNA, the CDR3 is TGCGCCAGCAGCTTACTAGCGGGAGGGGTGGTCATCACCGGGGAGCTGTTTTTT. Its protein product is CASSLLAGGVVITGELFF.

The chain is built from TRBV21-1 and TRBJ2-7; the table calls TRBD1, which could not be checked here. TRBV21-1 is a known pseudogene. The CDR3 spans 15 residues. Written as DNA, the CDR3 is TGTGCCAGCAGCAAAGAAGGCCACAGTCGTGACGAGCAGTACTTC. Translated, it gives CASSKEGHSRDEQYF.

The chain links TRBV27 to TRBJ1-5; possibly TRBD1 for D (5 bases). V dropped 6 bases and J dropped 7 bases, with 13 bases sitting between them. The germline V gene has CDR1 MNHEY and CDR2 SMNVEV (reference sequence). The CDR3 has 13 residues. In DNA, the CDR3 is TGTGCCAGCAGACTGGGGGGTGGGCAGCCCCAGCATTTT. As protein: CASRLGGGQPQHF.

The chain carries TRBV28 and TRBJ2-7; no reliable D call. Germline values: CDR1 MDHEN, CDR2 SYDVKM. The CDR3 has 12 residues. The ends were cut back, 3 bases at V and 4 bases at J, with 7 bases in the middle. The CDR3 loop reads CASSFLVYEQYF. The CDR3 DNA sequence: TGTGCCAGCAGTTTCCTCGTTTACGAGCAGTACTTC.

V and J are TRBV18 and TRBJ1-4, with TRBD1 as a possible D gene (5 bases). Germline V gene data show CDR1 as KGHSH and CDR2 as LQKENI. This CDR3 is 15 amino acids long. V was clipped by 3 bases and J by 8 bases, with 16 bases between them. This chain's CDR3 is CASSPLGERGEKLFF. In nucleotides, the CDR3 is TGTGCCAGCTCACCGTTAGGGGAGCGGGGCGAAAAACTGTTTTTT. The full variable domain, its missing parts supplied by reference TRBV18 and TRBJ1-4, is NAGVMQNPRHLVRRRGQEARLRCSPMKGHSHVYWYRQLPEEGLKFMVYLQKENIIDESGMPKERFSAEFPKEGPSILRIQQVVRGDSAAYFCASSPLGERGEKLFFGSGTQLSVL.

The chain combines TRBV13 with TRBJ2-1; perhaps TRBD1 as D (6 bases). The length of the CDR3 is 15 residues. Germline CDR1 PRHDT, CDR2 FYEKMQ (reference sequence). V lost 6 bases to trimming and J lost 0 bases, with 12 bases between them. For the CDR3, the DNA is TGTGCCAGCAGTCGGACAGAAAGCTCCTACAATGAGCAGTTCTTC. It is translated as CASSRTESSYNEQFF.

This clone appeared once. This rearrangement joins TRBV7-2 to TRBJ2-3; 9 bases fit TRBD2. In germline, CDR1 is SGHTA, CDR2 FQGNSA. J lost 3 bases, V lost 6 bases, and 13 bases had no gene match. The CDR3 spans 17 residues. CDR3 sequence reads: CASSIKVALAGTDTQYF. The DNA of the CDR3 is TGTGCCAGCAGTATTAAGGTCGCGCTAGCGGGGACAGATACGCAGTATTTT. The whole variable domain, remainder taken from reference TRBV7-2 and TRBJ2-3, is GAGVSQSPSNKVTEKGKDVELRCDPISGHTALYWYRQSLGQGLEFLIYFQGNSAPDKSGLPSDRFSAERTGGSVSTLTIQRTQQEDSAVYLCASSIKVALAGTDTQYFGPGTRLTVL.

This clone appeared a few times. The chain recombines TRBV9 with TRBJ2-3; the match to TRBD2 covers 9 bases. CDR1 is SGDLS and CDR2 is YYNGEE in the germline V gene. The CDR3 covers 16 residues. Trimming at V came to 3 bases and at J to 0 bases, leaving 5 bases not matched to a gene. This CDR3 reads CASSGSSGISTDTQYF. CDR3 DNA: TGTGCCAGCAGCGGATCTAGCGGGATTAGCACAGATACGCAGTATTTT.

The V gene is TRBV6-5, the J gene TRBJ1-5; D might be TRBD1 (6 bases). The CDR3 consists of 13 residues. Trimming stripped 5 bases from V and 12 bases from J, with 17 bases between. From germline, CDR1 is MNHEY and CDR2 SVGAGI. CDR3 region: CASSPRQASHQHF. The CDR3 DNA reads as TGTGCCAGCAGTCCCCGACAGGCCAGTCACCAGCATTTT.

The V gene is TRBV14, the J gene TRBJ2-7, with D unresolved. The V gene's germline CDR1 is SGHDN and CDR2 FVKESK. V was shortened by 4 bases and J by 9 bases, with 10 bases between the two germline ends. This CDR3 spans 11 amino acids. The chain's CDR3 is CASSLASVQYF. CDR3 DNA sequence: TGTGCCAGCAGCCTAGCCTCTGTGCAGTACTTC. The variable domain in full, with the rest retrieved from reference TRBV14 and TRBJ2-7, is EAGVTQFPSHSVIEKGQTVTLRCDPISGHDNLYWYRRVMGKEIKFLLHFVKESKQDESGMPNNRFLAERTGGTYSTLKVQPAELEDSGVYFCASSLASVQYFGPGTRLTVT.